Following are 9 T cell receptor beta chains from one sample sequenced in a study. TCRdb called the RT-PCR reads again in MiXCR, with one record for every CDR3 protein. Of about 680,000 distinct CDR3 sequences in the sample, more than 13% were seen once. The material sequenced was memory CD4+ T cells from blood. The origin of the receptors is a female donor in good health, serving as a healthy control.

Only a few counts were recorded for this clonotype. The chain has TRBV29-1 and TRBJ1-2, with D possibly matching TRBD1 (6 bases). Germline values: CDR1 SQVTM, CDR2 ANQGSEA. CDR3 length equals 13 residues. With 3 bases removed from V and 7 bases from J, the gap between germline ends came to 15 bases. The chain's CDR3 is CSVDLGQRSGYTF. The CDR3 nucleotides read TGCAGCGTTGATTTGGGACAACGGTCTGGCTACACCTTC.

A single count supports this clonotype. This chain links TRBV5-4 with TRBJ1-1; no definite D call. CDR1 and CDR2 (germline): SGHNT, YYREEE (reference sequence). V was cut by 4 bases and J by 3 bases, with 16 bases left in between. This CDR3 comprises 15 residues. In DNA, the CDR3 is TGTGCCAGCAGCCGTACCCTAGGTGGGGACACTGAAGCTTTCTTT. It translates to CASSRTLGGDTEAFF.

The chain uses TRBV6-2 or TRBV6-3 and TRBJ1-2; D gene uncertain. V lost 0 bases to trimming and J lost 9 bases, with 8 bases between them. The germline V gene has CDR1 MNHEY and CDR2 SVGEGT. CDR3 size: 12 residues. The CDR3 DNA reads as TGTGCCAGCAGTTACTCGACGGGGAGCTACACCTTC. Translated, it gives CASSYSTGSYTF.

The sample holds a few counts of this clonotype. The V call is TRBV27, the J call TRBJ1-2; TRBD1 agrees at 8 bases. This CDR3 region has 14 residues. With V trimmed by 9 bases and J by 1 base, 7 bases remained unmatched. Germline lookup yields CDR1 MNHEY and CDR2 SMNVEV (reference sequence). The CDR3: CASRPGGINYGYTF. CDR3 nucleotides: TGTGCCAGTAGGCCAGGGGGCATTAACTATGGCTACACCTTC.

The V call is TRBV4-2, the J call TRBJ1-1; unclear D gene. CDR3 size: 15 residues. Germline CDR1 and CDR2: LGHNA and YNFKEQ. Trimming took 0 bases from V and 1 from J, leaving 9 bases between them. The CDR3 reads CASSQEGSGNTEAFF. CDR3 nucleotides: TGTGCCAGCAGCCAAGAAGGGAGCGGGAACACTGAAGCTTTCTTT.

This clonotype was picked up many times. The chain carries TRBV6-1 and TRBJ1-5, with 9 nucleotides matching TRBD1. Losses at the gene ends were 4 bases for V and 5 bases for J; bases not matched to a gene: 0. Germline CDR1 reads MNHNS; CDR2 reads SASEGT. The CDR3 covers 13 residues. CDR3 residues: CASSGDRDQPQHF. The CDR3 nucleotides read TGTGCCAGCAGTGGGGACAGGGATCAGCCCCAGCATTTT.

The chain is built from TRBV5-6 and TRBJ2-7; 7 positions agree with TRBD1. The CDR3 runs to 15 residues. The J segment lost 2 bases and the V segment lost 0 bases, leaving 5 bases of the junction unmatched. Germline assignment: CDR1 SGHDT and CDR2 YYEEEE. The CDR3 DNA is TGTGCCAGCAGCTTGGCCAGGGGGACCGCCTACGAGCAGTACTTC. Protein sequence: CASSLARGTAYEQYF.

The genes are TRBV7-8 and TRBJ1-5, with D perhaps TRBD1 (6 bases). Per the germline V gene, CDR1 is SGHVS and CDR2 is FQNEAQ. The CDR3 consists of 14 residues. V lost 1 base to trimming and J lost 6 bases, with 10 bases between them. The CDR3 is CASSLGGQGQPQHF. CDR3 coding DNA: TGTGCCAGCAGCTTAGGGGGGCAAGGTCAGCCCCAGCATTTT.

This clonotype was counted only a few times. This chain joins TRBV4-2 and TRBJ2-1, with 8 bases lining up with TRBD2. This CDR3 comprises 15 residues. Germline CDR1 reads LGHNA; CDR2 reads YNFKEQ. V lost 0 bases, J lost 13 bases, and 11 bases stayed unmatched. DNA for the CDR3: TGTGCCAGCAGCCAAGAGACTAGCGCCATTCGTAAACAGTTCTTC. Amino acid sequence: CASSQETSAIRKQFF.